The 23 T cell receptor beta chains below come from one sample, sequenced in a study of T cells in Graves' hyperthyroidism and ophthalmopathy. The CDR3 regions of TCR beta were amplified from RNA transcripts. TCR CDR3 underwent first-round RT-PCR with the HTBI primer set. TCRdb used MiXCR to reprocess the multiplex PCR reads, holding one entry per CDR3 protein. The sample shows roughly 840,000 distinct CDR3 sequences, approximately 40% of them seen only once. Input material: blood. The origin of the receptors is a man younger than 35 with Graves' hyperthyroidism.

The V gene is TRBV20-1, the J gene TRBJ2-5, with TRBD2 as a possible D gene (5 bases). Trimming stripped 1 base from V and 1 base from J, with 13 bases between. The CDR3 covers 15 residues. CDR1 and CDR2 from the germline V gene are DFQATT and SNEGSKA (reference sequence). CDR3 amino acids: CSARADGSGQETQYF. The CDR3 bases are TGCAGTGCTAGAGCCGATGGGAGCGGCCAAGAGACCCAGTACTTC.

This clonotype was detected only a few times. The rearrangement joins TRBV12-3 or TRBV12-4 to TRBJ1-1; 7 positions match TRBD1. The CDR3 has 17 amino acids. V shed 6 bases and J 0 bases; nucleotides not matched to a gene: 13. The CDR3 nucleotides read TGTGCCAGCAGGGTTCCTCCTGGGACAGTGATGAACACTGAAGCTTTCTTT. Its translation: CASRVPPGTVMNTEAFF.

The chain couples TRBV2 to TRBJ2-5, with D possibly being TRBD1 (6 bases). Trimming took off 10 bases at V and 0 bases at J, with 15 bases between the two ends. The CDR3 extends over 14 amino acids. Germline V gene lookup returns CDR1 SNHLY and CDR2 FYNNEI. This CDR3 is CATRPGQHQETQYF. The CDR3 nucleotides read TGTGCCACCCGCCCGGGACAACACCAAGAGACCCAGTACTTC.

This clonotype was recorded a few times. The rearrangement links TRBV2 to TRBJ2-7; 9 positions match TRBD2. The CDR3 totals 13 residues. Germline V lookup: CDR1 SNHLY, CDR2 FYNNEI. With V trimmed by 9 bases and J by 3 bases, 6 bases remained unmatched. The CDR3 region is CARGSGGVYEQYF. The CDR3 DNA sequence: TGTGCCAGGGGTAGCGGGGGAGTCTACGAGCAGTACTTC.

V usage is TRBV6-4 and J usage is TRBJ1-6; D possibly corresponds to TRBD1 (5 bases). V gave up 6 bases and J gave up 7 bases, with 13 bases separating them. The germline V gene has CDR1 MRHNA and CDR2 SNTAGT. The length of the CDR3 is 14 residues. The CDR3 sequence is CASSPGGANSPLHF. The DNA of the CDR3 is TGTGCCAGCAGCCCCGGGGGAGCCAATTCACCCCTCCACTTT.

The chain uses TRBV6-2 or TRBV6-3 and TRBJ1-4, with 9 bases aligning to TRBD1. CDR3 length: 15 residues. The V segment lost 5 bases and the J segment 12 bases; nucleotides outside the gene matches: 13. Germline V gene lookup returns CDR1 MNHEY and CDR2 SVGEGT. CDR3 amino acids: CASSIQGASSEELFF. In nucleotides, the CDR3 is TGTGCCAGCAGTATACAGGGGGCAAGCTCCGAGGAACTGTTTTTT.

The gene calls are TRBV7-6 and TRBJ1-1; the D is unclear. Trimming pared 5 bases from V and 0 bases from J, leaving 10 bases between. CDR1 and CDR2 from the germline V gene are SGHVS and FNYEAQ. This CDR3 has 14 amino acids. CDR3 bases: TGTGCCAGCAGCCCGGCCGGGATGAACACTGAAGCTTTCTTT. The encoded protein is CASSPAGMNTEAFF. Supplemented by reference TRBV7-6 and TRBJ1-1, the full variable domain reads GAGVSQSPRYKVTKRGQDVALRCDPISGHVSLYWYRQALGQGPEFLTYFNYEAQQDKSGLPNDRFSAERPEGSISTLTIQRTEQRDSAMYRCASSPAGMNTEAFFGQGTRLTVV.

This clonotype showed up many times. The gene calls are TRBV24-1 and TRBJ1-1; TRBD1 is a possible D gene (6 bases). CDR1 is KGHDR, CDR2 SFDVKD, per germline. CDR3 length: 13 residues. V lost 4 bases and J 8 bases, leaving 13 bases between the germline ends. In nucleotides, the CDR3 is TGTGCCACCAGTGACCCAAAGACAGGCGAAGCTTTCTTT. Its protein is CATSDPKTGEAFF.

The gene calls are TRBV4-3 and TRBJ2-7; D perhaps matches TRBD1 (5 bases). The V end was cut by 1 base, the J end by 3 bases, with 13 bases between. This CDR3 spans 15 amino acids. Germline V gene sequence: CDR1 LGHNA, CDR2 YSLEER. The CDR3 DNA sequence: TGCGCCAGCAGCCAAGGACAGCTTTCCGACTACGAGCAGTACTTC. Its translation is CASSQGQLSDYEQYF.

CDR3 in amino acids: CASSPAGTTNTGELFF. The CDR3 nucleotides read TGTGCCAGCAGTCCAGCCGGGACGACGAACACCGGGGAGCTGTTTTTT. The rearrangement links TRBV12-3 or TRBV12-4 to TRBJ2-2; either TRBD1 or TRBD2 may fit D (5 bases each). The CDR3 extends over 16 amino acids. V gave up 5 bases and J gave up 0 bases, with 13 bases separating them.

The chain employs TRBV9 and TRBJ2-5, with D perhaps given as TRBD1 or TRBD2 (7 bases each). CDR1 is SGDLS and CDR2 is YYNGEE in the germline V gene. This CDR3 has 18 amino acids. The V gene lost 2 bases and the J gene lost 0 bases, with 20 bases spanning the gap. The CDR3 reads CASSVGPSRGGHQETQYF. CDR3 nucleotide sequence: TGTGCCAGCAGCGTCGGTCCCTCCAGGGGGGGGCACCAAGAGACCCAGTACTTC. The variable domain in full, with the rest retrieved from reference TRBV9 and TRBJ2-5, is DSGVTQTPKHLITATGQRVTLRCSPRSGDLSVYWYQQSLDQGLQFLIQYYNGEERAKGNILERFSAQQFPDLHSELNLSSLELGDSALYFCASSVGPSRGGHQETQYFGPGTRLLVL.

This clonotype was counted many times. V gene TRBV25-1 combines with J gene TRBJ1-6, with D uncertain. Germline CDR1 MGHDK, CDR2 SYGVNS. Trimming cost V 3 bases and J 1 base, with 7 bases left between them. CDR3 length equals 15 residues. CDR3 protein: CASSEPGSYNSPLHF. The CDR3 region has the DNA TGTGCCAGCAGTGAGCCGGGTTCCTATAATTCACCCCTCCACTTT.

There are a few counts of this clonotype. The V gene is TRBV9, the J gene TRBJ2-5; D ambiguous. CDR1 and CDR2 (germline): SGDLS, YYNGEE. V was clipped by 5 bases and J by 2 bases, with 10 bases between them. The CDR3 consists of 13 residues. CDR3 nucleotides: TGTGCCAGCAGTGAACCGTTTCAAGAGACCCAGTACTTC. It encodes CASSEPFQETQYF.

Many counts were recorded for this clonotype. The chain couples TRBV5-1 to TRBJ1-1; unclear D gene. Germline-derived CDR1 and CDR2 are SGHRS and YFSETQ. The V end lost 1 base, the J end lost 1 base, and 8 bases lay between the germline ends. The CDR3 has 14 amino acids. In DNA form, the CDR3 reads TGCGCCAGCAGCTTGAGTCGGGAGAACACTGAAGCTTTCTTT. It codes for CASSLSRENTEAFF.

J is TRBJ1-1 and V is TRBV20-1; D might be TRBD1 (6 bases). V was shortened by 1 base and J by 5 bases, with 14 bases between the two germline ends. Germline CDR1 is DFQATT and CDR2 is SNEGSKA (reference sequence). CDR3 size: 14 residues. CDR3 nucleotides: TGCAGTGCTAGAGTGGGGGGGGCTGTGACTGAAGCTTTCTTT. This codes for CSARVGGAVTEAFF.

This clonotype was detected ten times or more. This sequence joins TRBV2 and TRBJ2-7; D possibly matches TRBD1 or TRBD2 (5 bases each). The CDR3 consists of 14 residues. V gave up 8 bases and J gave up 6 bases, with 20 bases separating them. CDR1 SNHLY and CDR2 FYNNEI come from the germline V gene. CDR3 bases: TGTGCCAGCTGGTTAGGGACGTCCCAAGTCGAGCAGTACTTC. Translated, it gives CASWLGTSQVEQYF.

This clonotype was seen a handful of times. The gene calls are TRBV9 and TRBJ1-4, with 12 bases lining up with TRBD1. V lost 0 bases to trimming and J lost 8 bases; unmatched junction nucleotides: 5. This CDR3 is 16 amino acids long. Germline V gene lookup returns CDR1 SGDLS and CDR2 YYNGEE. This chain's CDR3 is CASSVEGDRGREKLFF. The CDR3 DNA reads TGTGCCAGCAGCGTAGAAGGGGACAGGGGGCGCGAAAAACTGTTTTTT. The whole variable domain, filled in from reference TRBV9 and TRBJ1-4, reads DSGVTQTPKHLITATGQRVTLRCSPRSGDLSVYWYQQSLDQGLQFLIQYYNGEERAKGNILERFSAQQFPDLHSELNLSSLELGDSALYFCASSVEGDRGREKLFFGSGTQLSVL.

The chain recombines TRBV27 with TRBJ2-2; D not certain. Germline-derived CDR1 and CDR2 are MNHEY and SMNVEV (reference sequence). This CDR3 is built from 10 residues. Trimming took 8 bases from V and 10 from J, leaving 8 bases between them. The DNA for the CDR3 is TGTGCCAGCGGTGGAGAGGAGCTGTTTTTT. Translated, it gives CASGGEELFF.

In DNA form, the CDR3 reads TGTGCCAGCAGCTTAGGGCCCGGAGGTCTGAACACTGAAGCTTTCTTT. Translated: CASSLGPGGLNTEAFF. The chain joins TRBV7-2 to TRBJ1-1, with D hard to call. V was clipped by 1 base and J by 0 bases, with 12 bases between them. CDR3 length equals 16 residues. Per germline, CDR1 SGHTA and CDR2 FQGNSA.

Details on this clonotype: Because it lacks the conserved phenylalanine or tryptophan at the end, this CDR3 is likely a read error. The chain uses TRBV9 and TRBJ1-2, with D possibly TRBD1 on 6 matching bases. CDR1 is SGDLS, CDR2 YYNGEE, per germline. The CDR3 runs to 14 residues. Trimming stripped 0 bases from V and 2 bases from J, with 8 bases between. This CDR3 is CASSVGGGNYGYTL. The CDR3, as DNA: TGTGCCAGCAGCGTAGGAGGGGGAAACTATGGCTACACCCTC.

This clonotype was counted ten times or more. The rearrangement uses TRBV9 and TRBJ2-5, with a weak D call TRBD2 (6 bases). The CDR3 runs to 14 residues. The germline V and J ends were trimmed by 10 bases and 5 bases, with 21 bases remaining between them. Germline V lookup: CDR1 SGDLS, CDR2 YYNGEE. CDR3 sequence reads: CASSPGPGGETQYF. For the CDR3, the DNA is TGTGCCTCCAGCCCTGGACCCGGAGGGGAGACCCAGTACTTC.

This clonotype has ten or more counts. CDR3 sequence: CASRPTGVTTEAFF. The CDR3 coding sequence is TGTGCCAGCAGACCGACAGGGGTGACCACTGAAGCTTTCTTT. The chain recombines TRBV12-3 or TRBV12-4 with TRBJ1-1; TRBD1 agrees at 8 bases. The ends lost 6 bases at V and 4 bases at J; junction bases unmatched: 7. The CDR3 covers 14 residues.

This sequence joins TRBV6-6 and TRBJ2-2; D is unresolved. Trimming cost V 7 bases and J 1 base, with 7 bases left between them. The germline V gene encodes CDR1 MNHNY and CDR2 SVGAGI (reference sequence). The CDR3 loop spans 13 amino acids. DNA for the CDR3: TGTGCCAGCAAAAACGGGAACACCGGGGAGCTGTTTTTT. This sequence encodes CASKNGNTGELFF.